This TCR beta chain comes out of a study of a mutant IDH1 vaccine in newly diagnosed glioma. Study-level background: Patients, over weeks 1, 3, 5, 7, 11, 15, 19 and 23, received a total of eight vaccinations. Vaccination followed radiotherapy alone by 4-6 weeks, or accompanied temozolomide cycles. Of treated patients, about 60% were men and roughly 38% women, averaging 40.4 years.

Method: immunoSEQ multiplex PCR; TCRdb's copy keeps in-frame clones and lacks some. The sample lists under 45,000 clones; roughly 80% were seen once. The sample's time point: week 23, last vaccination. Each vaccine dose was 300 ug of mutant IDH1 20-mer peptide, with topical imiquimod. Of note for this clone: Its cognate antigen is unknown. One junction end does not reproduce the germline sequence, and a read error may be involved.

The clonotype originates from a man aged 45-65 years with glioma. The sample was PBMCs, taken from a glioma patient whose treatment included an IDH1 peptide vaccine.

The CDR3 DNA sequence: TGTGCCTGGAGTGTACCAAGCCGACAGGGAACCAACTTC. Protein product: CAWSVPSRQGTNF. This sequence joins TRBV30 and TRBJ2-7; 7 bases align to TRBD1. CDR3 length: 13 amino acids. Germline V gene data show CDR1 as GTSNPN and CDR2 as SVGIG (reference sequence).